Below are 26 T cell receptor beta chains sequenced from a single sample in a study of graft-versus-host responses after intestinal transplantation. Assay used: immunoSEQ multiplex PCR; TCRdb lists only in-frame clones, some missing. This table has about 71,000 clones, around 90% appearing once. Their antigens are not known. This specimen was unstimulated CD8+ T cells sorted from spleen or lymph node cells, taken before intestinal transplant. These receptors originate from a human donor who received an intestinal transplant.

The V call is TRBV7-8, the J call TRBJ1-1; tentatively, D is TRBD1 (6 bases). Trimming took 5 bases from V and 7 from J, leaving 14 bases between them. The germline CDR1 and CDR2 sequences are SGHVS and FQNEAQ. This CDR3 comprises 13 residues. Written as DNA, the CDR3 is TGTGCCAGCAGCGCCAGGGGTCCGCATGAAGCTTTCTTT. Its translation: CASSARGPHEAFF.

The chain carries TRBV11-2 and TRBJ2-3, with D possibly TRBD2 on 5 matching bases. Germline V gives CDR1 SGHAT, CDR2 FQNNGV. This CDR3 region has 13 residues. V shed 5 bases and J shed 5 bases, with 11 bases lying between them. The CDR3 region is CASSPGLGDTQYF. Here the CDR3 DNA reads TGTGCCAGCAGCCCCGGACTGGGAGATACGCAGTATTTT.

The gene calls are TRBV6-5 and TRBJ2-1; the match to TRBD1 covers 8 bases. CDR3 size: 15 residues. CDR1 MNHEY and CDR2 SVGAGI come from the germline V gene. The junction had 9 bases not matched to a gene; V was cut back by 4 bases and J by 7 bases. The DNA for the CDR3 is TGTGCCAGCAGTTTCGCGACAGGGGCACTGAATGAGCAGTTCTTC. It codes for CASSFATGALNEQFF.

V is TRBV28 and J is TRBJ2-3; 7 positions match TRBD1. Germline assignment: CDR1 MDHEN and CDR2 SYDVKM. Unmatched junction bases numbered 7, after V lost 7 bases and J lost 0 bases. The CDR3 loop spans 15 amino acids. For the CDR3, the DNA is TGTGCCAGCACTGACAGGGCATCTAGCACAGATACGCAGTATTTT. Amino acids: CASTDRASSTDTQYF.

The rearrangement links TRBV5-1 to TRBJ1-6; D possibly corresponds to TRBD1 (5 bases). Germline V gene lookup returns CDR1 SGHRS and CDR2 YFSETQ. The CDR3 sequence is 16 residues long. Trimming took 0 bases from V and 5 from J, leaving 12 bases between them. The CDR3, as DNA: TGCGCCAGCAGCTTGGGCAGGGCAAGGCATAATTCACCCCTCCACTTT. Residues: CASSLGRARHNSPLHF.

The chain recombines TRBV28 with TRBJ2-3, with 11 bases that match TRBD1. Germline trimming cut 1 base from V and 4 bases from J; bases unmatched to any gene: 7. The CDR3 is 17 amino acids. Germline lookup yields CDR1 MDHEN and CDR2 SYDVKM. The CDR3: CASSLSLGDRGSDTQYF. CDR3 DNA sequence: TGTGCCAGCAGTTTATCTCTTGGGGACAGGGGGTCAGATACGCAGTATTTT. Full variable domain (outside the CDR3, taken from reference TRBV28 and TRBJ2-3): DVKVTQSSRYLVKRTGEKVFLECVQDMDHENMFWYRQDPGLGLRLIYFSYDVKMKEKGDIPEGYSVSREKKERFSLILESASTNQTSMYLCASSLSLGDRGSDTQYFGPGTRLTVL.

The chain links TRBV19 to TRBJ1-1; 9 nucleotides match TRBD1. Germline V gives CDR1 LNHDA, CDR2 SQIVND (reference sequence). Germline trimming cut 7 bases from V and 0 bases from J; bases unmatched to any gene: 6. The CDR3 covers 15 residues. CDR3 DNA: TGTGCCAGTATCCTGACAGGGGGGATGAACACTGAAGCTTTCTTT. It yields the protein CASILTGGMNTEAFF.

This clone rates as medium-sized. The DNA of the CDR3 is TGTGCCAGCAGCCCGCCGGGTTTCGATGGCTACACCTTC. It yields the protein CASSPPGFDGYTF. This chain joins TRBV7-9 and TRBJ1-2; D not certain. V gave up 5 bases and J gave up 6 bases, with 13 bases separating them. The CDR3 runs 13 residues. CDR1 and CDR2 from the germline V gene are SEHNR and FQNEAQ (reference sequence).

The chain couples TRBV2 to TRBJ1-2; D is unresolved. This CDR3 region has 14 residues. Trimming shortened V by 3 bases and J by 6 bases, and 14 bases separated the two germline ends. Germline CDR1 SNHLY, CDR2 FYNNEI. The CDR3 DNA reads as TGTGCCAGCAGTGAGGGGTGGACTATGAATGGCTACACCTTC. Protein: CASSEGWTMNGYTF.

The chain combines TRBV9 with TRBJ2-5, with 8 bases that match TRBD2. With V trimmed by 3 bases and J by 3 bases, 10 bases remained unmatched. CDR1 and CDR2 (germline): SGDLS, YYNGEE. The CDR3 contains 16 residues. CDR3 nucleotides: TGTGCCAGCAGCGAAGAGGAGCGGGGGCCTAAAGAGACCCAGTACTTC. Translating it yields CASSEEERGPKETQYF. Together with reference TRBV9 and TRBJ2-5, the CDR3 gives the full variable domain: DSGVTQTPKHLITATGQRVTLRCSPRSGDLSVYWYQQSLDQGLQFLIQYYNGEERAKGNILERFSAQQFPDLHSELNLSSLELGDSALYFCASSEEERGPKETQYFGPGTRLLVL.

A single count supports this clone. J is TRBJ1-1 and V is TRBV7-8, with 7 bases lining up with TRBD1. Trimming at V came to 5 bases and at J to 4 bases, leaving 13 bases not matched to a gene. The CDR3 loop spans 16 amino acids. In germline, CDR1 is SGHVS, CDR2 FQNEAQ. CDR3 DNA: TGTGCCAGCAGCACACCCTTGGGGACAGCCACCACTGAAGCTTTCTTT. This gives the protein CASSTPLGTATTEAFF.

The rearrangement joins TRBV18 to TRBJ1-1; a weak D match, TRBD1 (5 bases). Germline assignment: CDR1 KGHSH and CDR2 LQKENI. The V gene lost 5 bases and the J gene lost 4 bases, with 8 bases spanning the gap. This CDR3 comprises 12 residues. CDR3 in DNA: TGTGCCAGCTCAGGGGCCGGCACTGAAGCTTTCTTT. Its protein product is CASSGAGTEAFF.

This sequence joins TRBV2 and TRBJ2-5; 8 bases line up with TRBD2. V lost 3 bases to trimming and J lost 3 bases; unmatched junction nucleotides: 9. The CDR3 consists of 16 residues. The germline gives CDR1 SNHLY, CDR2 FYNNEI. CDR3 bases: TGTGCCAGCAGTGACTGGTCTAGCGGGCGGGAAGAGACCCAGTACTTC. Amino acid sequence: CASSDWSSGREETQYF.

The chain couples TRBV27 to TRBJ2-7, with TRBD2 matching over 8 bases. The CDR3 sequence is 15 residues long. Germline CDR1 reads MNHEY; CDR2 reads SMNVEV (reference sequence). With V trimmed by 2 bases and J by 2 bases, 5 bases remained unmatched. The CDR3 loop is CASSLGSGGTYEQYF. CDR3 DNA: TGTGCCAGCAGTTTAGGAAGCGGGGGTACCTACGAGCAGTACTTC.

V gene TRBV4-1 combines with J gene TRBJ2-7, with D tentatively TRBD2 (6 bases). Per germline, CDR1 MGHRA and CDR2 YSYEKL. CDR3 size: 15 residues. Trimming pared 0 bases from V and 4 bases from J, leaving 13 bases between. The CDR3 protein is CASSQDPGGVYEQYF. The CDR3 region has the DNA TGCGCCAGCAGCCAAGACCCCGGAGGGGTATACGAGCAGTACTTC.

V is TRBV7-9 and J is TRBJ2-7, with 8 bases fitting TRBD1. Germline assignment: CDR1 SEHNR and CDR2 FQNEAQ (reference sequence). The CDR3 has 14 residues. The junction had 4 bases not matched to a gene; V was cut back by 5 bases and J by 1 base. As DNA, the CDR3 is TGTGCCAGCAGCAACCGGGACAGGTCCTACGAGCAGTACTTC. This encodes CASSNRDRSYEQYF.

This clone was counted a few times. This sequence joins TRBV4-1 and TRBJ2-1, with D unclear. V dropped 3 bases and J dropped 7 bases, with 16 bases sitting between them. CDR1 and CDR2 (germline): MGHRA, YSYEKL. The CDR3 contains 15 residues. CDR3 region: CASSQVSGGTNEQFF. The CDR3 bases are TGCGCCAGCAGCCAGGTTAGTGGCGGCACGAATGAGCAGTTCTTC.

The gene calls are TRBV20-1 and TRBJ2-5; no clear D gene. CDR3 size: 10 residues. V gave up 5 bases and J gave up 5 bases, with 6 bases separating them. Germline loops: CDR1 DFQATT, CDR2 SNEGSKA (reference sequence). CDR3 loop: CSASVETQYF. The CDR3 nucleotides read TGCAGTGCTTCGGTCGAGACCCAGTACTTC.

This clone was counted a single time. The V gene is TRBV6-1, the J gene TRBJ2-1, with TRBD1 matching 9 bases. Germline V gene sequence: CDR1 MNHNS, CDR2 SASEGT. V lost 4 bases to trimming and J lost 4 bases; unmatched junction nucleotides: 14. This CDR3 is built from 18 residues. The CDR3 bases are TGTGCCAGCAGTGGAGGACAGGGGCTTGGTCTTGGGTACAATGAGCAGTTCTTC. It encodes CASSGGQGLGLGYNEQFF.

This clone was observed a handful of times. The V and J genes are TRBV9 and TRBJ2-3, with D possibly TRBD2 on 5 matching bases. From germline, CDR1 is SGDLS and CDR2 YYNGEE. The CDR3 loop spans 14 amino acids. V was trimmed by 3 bases and J by 2 bases, leaving 10 bases between them. The DNA of the CDR3 is TGTGCCAGCAGCGGGACCGGGGTCACAGATACGCAGTATTTT. This gives the protein CASSGTGVTDTQYF.

The chain has TRBV19 and TRBJ2-7; possibly TRBD1 for D (6 bases). The ends were cut back, 3 bases at V and 0 bases at J, with 15 bases in the middle. The length of the CDR3 is 16 residues. Germline V CDR1 and CDR2: LNHDA, SQIVND (reference sequence). CDR3 DNA: TGTGCCAGTAGTATGGTTCACAGGGCCCTCTCCTACGAGCAGTACTTC. This codes for CASSMVHRALSYEQYF.

This chain links TRBV5-1 with TRBJ2-7; D gene ambiguous. The germline CDR1 and CDR2 sequences are SGHRS and YFSETQ. V gave up 4 bases and J gave up 7 bases, with 21 bases separating them. This CDR3 region has 15 residues. The CDR3: CASSPGSSYLLEQYF. The CDR3 DNA is TGCGCCAGCAGCCCCGGGTCTTCCTACCTCCTAGAGCAGTACTTC. The complete variable domain, with remaining parts taken from reference TRBV5-1 and TRBJ2-7, reads KAGVTQTPRYLIKTRGQQVTLSCSPISGHRSVSWYQQTPGQGLQFLFEYFSETQRNKGNFPGRFSGRQFSNSRSEMNVSTLELGDSALYLCASSPGSSYLLEQYFGPGTRLTVT.

The chain employs TRBV6-6 and TRBJ1-4, with 11 positions matching TRBD1. Germline CDR1 is MNHNY and CDR2 is SVGAGI (reference sequence). The CDR3 spans 13 residues. With 5 bases clipped from V and 8 bases from J, the junction kept 1 base outside the gene matches. The CDR3 region is CASSGTGGEKLFF. In DNA, the CDR3 is TGTGCCAGCAGTGGGACAGGGGGGGAAAAACTGTTTTTT.

A word on this clone: Other DNA sequences of this sample code for an identical CDR3. The J gene is TRBJ1-1, the V gene TRBV29-1, with 8 bases that match TRBD1. Germline V lookup: CDR1 SQVTM, CDR2 ANQGSEA. This CDR3 has 14 residues. CDR3 residues: CSGDRGLLDTEAFF. CDR3 DNA sequence: TGCAGTGGAGACAGGGGCCTTTTGGACACTGAAGCTTTCTTT.

The rearrangement links TRBV25-1 to TRBJ1-2; TRBD1 matches 7 bases. Germline values: CDR1 MGHDK, CDR2 SYGVNS. V was pared by 6 bases and J by 8 bases, with 9 bases of the junction left unmatched. This CDR3 spans 13 amino acids. The CDR3 nucleotides are TGTGCCAGCAGACACTCAGGGGGGTGGGGCTACACCTTC. Encoded protein: CASRHSGGWGYTF.

This rearrangement joins TRBV7-6 to TRBJ1-5; 9 bases line up with TRBD1. Germline lookup yields CDR1 SGHVS and CDR2 FNYEAQ. The CDR3 totals 18 residues. V trimming: 5 bases; J trimming: 7 bases; junction bases outside the gene matches: 18. The CDR3 nucleotides read TGTGCCAGCAGCCCTCTACCCGGGACAGGGTCCAGGGAGCAGCCCCAGCATTTT. This translates into CASSPLPGTGSREQPQHF.